What follows are 12 T cell receptor beta chains derived from one specimen sequenced in a study of T cells after yellow fever vaccination. TCRdb analysed the 5' RACE reads with MiXCR anew, one entry per CDR3 protein. Altogether about 260,000 distinct CDR3 sequences are present, more than 3.5% being singletons, with the ten largest covering 15% to 20%. Specimen: PBMCs, collected 15 days after the yellow fever booster vaccination. The receptors shown here come from a man aged 18 to 30 who received the YFV17D yellow fever vaccine.

This clonotype occurred many times. The chain's CDR3 is CASQDRTYGYTF. The CDR3, as DNA: TGTGCCAGCCAAGATAGGACCTATGGCTACACCTTC. This chain joins TRBV3-1 and TRBJ1-2; D not resolved. CDR1 LGHDT and CDR2 YNNKEL come from the germline V gene (reference sequence). V was clipped by 8 bases and J by 4 bases, with 11 bases between them. The CDR3 covers 12 residues.

V and J are TRBV30 and TRBJ2-2; TRBD1 is a possible D gene (5 bases). CDR1 and CDR2 from the germline V gene are GTSNPN and SVGIG (reference sequence). The CDR3 runs 15 residues. Trimming stripped 0 bases from V and 8 bases from J, with 16 bases between. This CDR3 is CAWSVSGYASGELFF. CDR3 nucleotide sequence: TGTGCCTGGAGTGTGTCAGGGTATGCGTCTGGGGAGCTGTTTTTT.

V gene TRBV25-1 combines with J gene TRBJ2-5, with TRBD1 matching over 7 bases. The CDR3 consists of 14 residues. Trimming cost V 6 bases and J 5 bases; bases outside gene matches: 9. Germline CDR1 is MGHDK and CDR2 is SYGVNS. The CDR3 nucleotides read TGTGCCAGCAGGTCCTTACAGGGGCGCGAGACCCAGTACTTC. Translated: CASRSLQGRETQYF.

This clonotype was seen repeatedly, ten times or more. V gene TRBV29-1 combines with J gene TRBJ2-2, with D unclear. The V end lost 7 bases, the J end lost 0 bases, and 9 bases lay between the germline ends. Germline CDR1 SQVTM, CDR2 ANQGSEA. The CDR3 has 13 residues. The CDR3 sequence is CSALRPNTGELFF. In nucleotides, the CDR3 is TGCAGCGCGTTGAGGCCGAACACCGGGGAGCTGTTTTTT.

This clonotype was detected ten times or more. The rearrangement links TRBV11-1 to TRBJ2-4; tentative D call: TRBD2 (5 bases). CDR3 length: 18 amino acids. Germline-derived CDR1 and CDR2 are SGHAT and FQDESV (reference sequence). Trimming removed 0 bases from V and 0 bases from J, with 15 bases in between. The CDR3 is CASSLALGIAGAKNIQYF. CDR3 in DNA: TGTGCCAGCAGCTTAGCGCTGGGGATCGCGGGAGCCAAAAACATTCAGTACTTC.

This clonotype was recorded many times. The chain has TRBV5-1 and TRBJ2-7; D perhaps matches TRBD1 (5 bases). The germline V and J ends were trimmed by 4 bases and 5 bases, with 13 bases remaining between them. Germline lookup yields CDR1 SGHRS and CDR2 YFSETQ. The CDR3 is 13 residues long. CDR3 region: CASSPDKGHEQYV. The DNA for the CDR3 is TGCGCCAGCAGCCCGGACAAGGGTCACGAGCAGTACGTC.

This clonotype has a handful of counts. The chain has TRBV10-3 and TRBJ2-3, with TRBD1 matching over 8 bases. The CDR3 runs 14 residues. Germline CDR1 is ENHRY and CDR2 is SYGVKD. V gave up 7 bases and J gave up 6 bases; unmatched junction bases: 9. DNA of the CDR3: TGTGCCATCATCGGACAGGGCGTAAGGGATACGCAGTATTTT. Amino acids: CAIIGQGVRDTQYF.

This clonotype was counted between two and nine times. The chain combines TRBV10-3 with TRBJ1-3, with unresolved D. Trimming took 8 bases from V and 0 from J, leaving 11 bases between them. The CDR3 totals 14 residues. Germline values: CDR1 ENHRY, CDR2 SYGVKD. The CDR3 loop is CAIGGVSSGNTIYF. As DNA, the CDR3 is TGTGCCATCGGCGGCGTGAGCTCTGGAAACACCATATATTTT.

This clonotype was observed at least ten times. This chain links TRBV4-2 with TRBJ1-2, with D unclear. V lost 0 bases to trimming and J lost 5 bases, with 19 bases between them. Germline V CDR1 and CDR2: LGHNA, YNFKEQ. The CDR3 is made up of 17 amino acids. CDR3 sequence reads: CASSQEVAASSAYGYTF. The CDR3 region has the DNA TGTGCCAGCAGCCAAGAGGTGGCCGCAAGTTCTGCTTATGGCTACACCTTC.

This clonotype was counted ten times or more. CDR3 loop: CASSKDSPQNTGELFF. The CDR3 DNA reads as TGTGCCAGCAGCAAGGACAGCCCCCAGAACACCGGGGAGCTGTTTTTT. This chain links TRBV11-1 with TRBJ2-2; possible D gene TRBD1, 6 bases. In germline, CDR1 is SGHAT, CDR2 FQDESV (reference sequence). The CDR3 runs to 16 residues. Trimming pared 5 bases from V and 1 base from J, leaving 14 bases between.

This clonotype has ten or more counts. This chain links TRBV29-1 with TRBJ2-7; 8 nucleotides align to TRBD2. The CDR3 is 12 residues long. The germline CDR1 and CDR2 sequences are SQVTM and ANQGSEA. The ends lost 6 bases at V and 7 bases at J; junction bases unmatched: 8. The CDR3: CSVTGGAWEQYF. CDR3 DNA: TGCAGCGTGACCGGGGGGGCATGGGAGCAGTACTTC.

At least ten counts were recorded for this clonotype. V and J are TRBV4-3 and TRBJ2-3, with no clear D. Germline loops: CDR1 LGHNA, CDR2 YSLEER. The V end was cut by 0 bases, the J end by 2 bases, with 6 bases between. The CDR3 loop spans 14 amino acids. The CDR3 region is CASSQDVVTDTQYF. The CDR3 DNA is TGCGCCAGCAGCCAAGATGTAGTCACAGATACGCAGTATTTT.